This section outlines one TCR beta chain sequence together with its context. TCRdb's table, derived via immunoSEQ multiplex PCR, lists solely in-frame clones and lacks some. In the table there are 40,000 to 60,000 clones, around nine tenths of which are singletons. The sample originates from a study of control samples from healthy donors and cancer patients. CDR3 size: 16 residues. The origin of this receptor is a man between 45 and 60 years old with head and neck cancer. Specimen: PBMCs. The rearrangement links TRBV21-1 to TRBJ2-1; TRBD2 was called by the table and not checked on the DNA. TRBV21-1 is a pseudogene locus. CDR3 protein: CASNKKGSGSQNEQFF. For the CDR3, the DNA is TGTGCCAGCAATAAAAAGGGTAGCGGGAGTCAAAATGAGCAGTTCTTC.